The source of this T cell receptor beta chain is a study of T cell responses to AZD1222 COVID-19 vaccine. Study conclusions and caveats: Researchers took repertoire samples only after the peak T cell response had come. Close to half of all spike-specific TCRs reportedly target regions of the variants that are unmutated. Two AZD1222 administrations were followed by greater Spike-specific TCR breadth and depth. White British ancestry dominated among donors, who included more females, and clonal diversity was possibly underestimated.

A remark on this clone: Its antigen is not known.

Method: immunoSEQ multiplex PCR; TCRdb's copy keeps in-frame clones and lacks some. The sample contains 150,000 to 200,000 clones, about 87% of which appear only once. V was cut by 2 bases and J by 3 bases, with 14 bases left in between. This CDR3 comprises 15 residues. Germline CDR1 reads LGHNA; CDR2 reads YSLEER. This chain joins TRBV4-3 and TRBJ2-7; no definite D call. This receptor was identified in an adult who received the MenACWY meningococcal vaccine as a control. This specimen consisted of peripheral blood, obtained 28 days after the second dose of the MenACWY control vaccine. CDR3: CASSQSLSRNYEQYF. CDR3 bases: TGCGCCAGCAGCCAATCACTAAGCCGGAACTACGAGCAGTACTTC.